Shown below are 10 T cell receptor beta chains from a single sample sequenced in a study of cytomegalovirus exposure and HLA in healthy donors. The PCR made use of 60 Vbeta and 13 Jbeta primers. Assay used: immunoSEQ multiplex PCR; TCRdb lists only in-frame clones, some missing. The sample carries approximately 90,000 clones, about 60% recorded once. The sample consisted of PBMCs. The receptors originated from a woman aged 25-40 years in good health and CMV-seronegative.

V usage is TRBV7-8 and J usage is TRBJ2-3; D not resolved. Germline V lookup: CDR1 SGHVS, CDR2 FQNEAQ. This CDR3 is 12 amino acids long. V dropped 5 bases and J dropped 6 bases, with 9 bases sitting between them. CDR3 sequence (DNA): TGTGCCAGCAGCACCGTCGGGGATACGCAGTATTTT. Residues: CASSTVGDTQYF.

This clone has only a few counts. The chain employs TRBV6-1 and TRBJ1-1; D possibly corresponds to TRBD1 (6 bases). V gave up 2 bases and J gave up 9 bases, with 13 bases separating them. Germline CDR1 and CDR2: MNHNS and SASEGT. This CDR3 contains 13 residues. The CDR3 sequence: CASSEQDRMKAFF. The CDR3 bases are TGTGCCAGCAGTGAACAGGACAGAATGAAAGCTTTCTTT.

This chain links TRBV6-1 with TRBJ1-2, with 7 bases that match TRBD1. CDR1 MNHNS and CDR2 SASEGT come from the germline V gene. J gave up 0 bases and V 7 bases, and 8 bases lay outside the gene matches. This CDR3 region has 15 residues. The CDR3 DNA reads TGTGCCAGCACCCCCAGGACAGGCCCTAACTATGGCTACACCTTC. This sequence encodes CASTPRTGPNYGYTF.

Notes on this clone: One junction end does not reproduce the germline sequence, and a read error may be involved. The chain combines TRBV6-5 with TRBJ2-7; TRBD2 matches at 11 bases. Germline V gene sequence: CDR1 MNHEY, CDR2 SVGAGI. The CDR3 covers 15 residues. CDR3 amino acids: CASSKLAGDSYGQYF. CDR3 bases: TGTGCCAGCAGTAAACTAGCGGGAGATTCCTACGGGCAGTACTTC.

This chain connects TRBV10-1 to TRBJ2-5, with TRBD1 identical over 9 bases. This CDR3 has 19 amino acids. V gave up 7 bases and J gave up 1 base; unmatched junction bases: 19. In germline, CDR1 is WNHNN, CDR2 SYGVQD (reference sequence). This CDR3 is CASTPMDRGKRGLQETQYF. For the CDR3, the DNA is TGCGCCAGCACCCCGATGGACAGGGGAAAACGGGGTCTCCAAGAGACCCAGTACTTC.

This clone showed up just a few times. The chain recombines TRBV7-2 with TRBJ2-1; 9 positions match TRBD1. This CDR3 is built from 15 residues. V lost 5 bases and J lost 0; bases outside the gene matches: 2. In germline, CDR1 is SGHTA, CDR2 FQGNSA. The CDR3 coding sequence is TGTGCCAGCAGCCCGGGACAGGGCTCCTACAATGAGCAGTTCTTC. Its protein product is CASSPGQGSYNEQFF. The full variable domain, with the rest looked up from reference TRBV7-2 and TRBJ2-1, is GAGVSQSPSNKVTEKGKDVELRCDPISGHTALYWYRQSLGQGLEFLIYFQGNSAPDKSGLPSDRFSAERTGGSVSTLTIQRTQQEDSAVYLCASSPGQGSYNEQFFGPGTRLTVL.

The chain has TRBV5-1 and TRBJ2-7; TRBD2 agrees at 9 bases. With V trimmed by 2 bases and J by 3 bases, 6 bases remained unmatched. The CDR3 is 15 residues long. Looked up from germline, CDR1 is SGHRS and CDR2 is YFSETQ. The CDR3 sequence: CASSLGSGGLYEQYF. Written as DNA, the CDR3 is TGCGCCAGCAGCTTAGGTAGCGGGGGACTCTACGAGCAGTACTTC.

This clone was counted only a few times. The chain employs TRBV11-2 and TRBJ2-3, with TRBD2 matching over 10 bases. Germline CDR1 SGHAT, CDR2 FQNNGV. The CDR3 totals 16 residues. The ends lost 2 bases at V and 0 bases at J; junction bases unmatched: 2. CDR3: CASSLTSGTSTDTQYF. The DNA of the CDR3 is TGTGCCAGCAGCTTAACTAGCGGGACTAGCACAGATACGCAGTATTTT.

This clone was observed once. CDR3 amino acids: CASSSRDSGYGYTF. DNA of the CDR3: TGTGCCAGCAGTAGCAGGGACAGTGGTTATGGCTACACCTTC. The chain is built from TRBV7-8 and TRBJ1-2; 7 bases match TRBD1. The CDR3 consists of 14 residues. The V and J ends lost 6 bases and 5 bases, in that order; junction bases with no gene match: 9. Germline V gene data show CDR1 as SGHVS and CDR2 as FQNEAQ.

The chain combines TRBV27 with TRBJ2-7; 7 bases map to TRBD1. CDR1 and CDR2 from the germline V gene are MNHEY and SMNVEV (reference sequence). The CDR3 loop spans 15 amino acids. The V segment lost 5 bases and the J segment 2 bases; nucleotides outside the gene matches: 9. The DNA for the CDR3 is TGTGCCAGCAGTCCGAACAGGGGAAGGGCCTACGAGCAGTACTTC. As protein: CASSPNRGRAYEQYF.